This T cell receptor (beta chain) was captured in a study of shared clonotypes between healthy human individuals. Remarks on this clone: Its antigen is unknown.

Overall study findings and caveats: Represented genetic and exposure-history diversity was restricted by having few donors.

The ends were cut back, 5 bases at V and 1 base at J, with 14 bases in the middle. There are 16 residues in the CDR3. Germline assignment: CDR1 MGHRA and CDR2 YSYEKL. In the original workflow: Filtering was not the same, since immunoSEQ gave junction-only sequences without quality scores. Clones were read by immunoSEQ multiplex PCR, and TCRdb kept only the in-frame ones, dropping some. The D gene and trimming were derived from the DNA, and the V and J assignments and clone size from that table. The data contain a few hundred thousand clones, roughly 87% of them singletons. CD45RO+ cells joined CCR7-negative CD45RA+ TemRA cells to form CD8 memory.

The sequenced material came from memory CD8+ T cells sorted from blood. Subset given: CD45RO+ cells pooled with CCR7-negative TemRA cells. The chain combines TRBV4-1 with TRBJ2-2; D gene unclear. This TCR was recovered from a young man in good health. The CDR3 region is CASSTGNLWNTGELFF. The CDR3 DNA reads as TGCGCCAGCAGCACTGGCAATCTTTGGAACACCGGGGAGCTGTTTTTT.